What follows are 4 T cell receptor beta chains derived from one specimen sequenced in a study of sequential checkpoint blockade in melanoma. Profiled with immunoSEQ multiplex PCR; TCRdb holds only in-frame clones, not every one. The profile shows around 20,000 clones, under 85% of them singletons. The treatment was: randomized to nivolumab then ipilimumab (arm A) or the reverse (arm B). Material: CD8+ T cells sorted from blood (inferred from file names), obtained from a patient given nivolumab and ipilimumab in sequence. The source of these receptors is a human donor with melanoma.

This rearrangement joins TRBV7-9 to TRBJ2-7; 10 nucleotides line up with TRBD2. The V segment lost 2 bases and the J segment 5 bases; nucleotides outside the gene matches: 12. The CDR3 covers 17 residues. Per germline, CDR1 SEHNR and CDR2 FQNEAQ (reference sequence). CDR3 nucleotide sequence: TGTGCCAGCAGCTTAAAGGCCAGCGGGAGGGGTCTGAACGAGCAGTACTTC. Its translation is CASSLKASGRGLNEQYF.

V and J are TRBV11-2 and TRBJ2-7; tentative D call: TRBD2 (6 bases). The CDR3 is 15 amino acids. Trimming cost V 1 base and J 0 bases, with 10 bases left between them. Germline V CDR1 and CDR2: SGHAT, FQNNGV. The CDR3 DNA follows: TGTGCCAGCAGCTTAGGGGTTAGCGGCTCCTACGAGCAGTACTTC. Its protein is CASSLGVSGSYEQYF.

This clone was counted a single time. The CDR3 region has the DNA TGTGCCAGCAGTGACTCCCCAGGGGCACTTGAAGCTTTCTTT. Amino acid sequence: CASSDSPGALEAFF. The V and J genes are TRBV6-4 and TRBJ1-1, with a weak D call TRBD1 (6 bases). The CDR3 runs to 14 residues. Germline CDR1 MRHNA, CDR2 SNTAGT. Between the trimmed V and J ends, which lost 0 bases and 7 bases, there was a span of 12 bases.

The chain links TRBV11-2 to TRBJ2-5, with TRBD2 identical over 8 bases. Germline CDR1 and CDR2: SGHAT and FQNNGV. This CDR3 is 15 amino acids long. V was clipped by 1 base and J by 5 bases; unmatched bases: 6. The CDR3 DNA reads TGTGCCAGCAGCTTAGTGGCGGGAGGATGGGAGACCCAGTACTTC. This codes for CASSLVAGGWETQYF.